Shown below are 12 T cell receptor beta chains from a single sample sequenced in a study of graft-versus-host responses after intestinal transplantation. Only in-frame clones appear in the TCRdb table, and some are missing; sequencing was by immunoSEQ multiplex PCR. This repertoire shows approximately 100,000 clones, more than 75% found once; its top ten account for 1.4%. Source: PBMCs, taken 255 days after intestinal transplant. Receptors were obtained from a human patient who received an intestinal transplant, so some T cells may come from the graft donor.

The CDR3 nucleotides read TGTGCCAGCAGCTTCGCAGGGGTTAAGAACACTGAAGCTTTCTTT. It translates to CASSFAGVKNTEAFF. This chain uses TRBV5-4 with TRBJ1-1; TRBD1 is a possible D gene (6 bases). V lost 2 bases and J lost 1, with 12 bases in between. The CDR3 runs to 15 residues. Germline V gene sequence: CDR1 SGHNT, CDR2 YYREEE (reference sequence). Full variable domain (remainder filled in from reference TRBV5-4 and TRBJ1-1): ETGVTQSPTHLIKTRGQQVTLRCSSQSGHNTVSWYQQALGQGPQFIFQYYREEENGRGNFPPRFSGLQFPNYSSELNVNALELDDSALYLCASSFAGVKNTEAFFGQGTRLTVV.

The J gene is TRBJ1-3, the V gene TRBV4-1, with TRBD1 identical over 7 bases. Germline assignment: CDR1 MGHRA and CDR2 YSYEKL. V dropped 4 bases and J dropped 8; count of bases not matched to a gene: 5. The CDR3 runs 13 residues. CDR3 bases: TGCGCCAGCAGCCTAGACAGGGTAGACACCATATATTTT. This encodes CASSLDRVDTIYF.

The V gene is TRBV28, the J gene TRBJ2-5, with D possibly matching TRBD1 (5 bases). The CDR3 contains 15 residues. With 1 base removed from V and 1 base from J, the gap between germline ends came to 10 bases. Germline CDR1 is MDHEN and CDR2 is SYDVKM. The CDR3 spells CASSLLLGLQETQYF. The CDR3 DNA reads TGTGCCAGCAGTTTATTGTTGGGGCTCCAAGAGACCCAGTACTTC.

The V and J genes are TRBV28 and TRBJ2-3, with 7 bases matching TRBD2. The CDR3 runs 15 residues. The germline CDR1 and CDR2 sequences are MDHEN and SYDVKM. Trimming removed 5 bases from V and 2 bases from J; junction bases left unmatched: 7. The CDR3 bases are TGTGCCAGCAGTACAACCGAGCGGGACACAGATACGCAGTATTTT. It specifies CASSTTERDTDTQYF.

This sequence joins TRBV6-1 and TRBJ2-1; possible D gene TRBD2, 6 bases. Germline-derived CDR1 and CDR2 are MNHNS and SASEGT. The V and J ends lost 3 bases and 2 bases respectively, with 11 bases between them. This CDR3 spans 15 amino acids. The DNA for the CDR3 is TGTGCCAGCAGTGAGGGGACTGTAACCTACAATGAGCAGTTCTTC. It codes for CASSEGTVTYNEQFF.

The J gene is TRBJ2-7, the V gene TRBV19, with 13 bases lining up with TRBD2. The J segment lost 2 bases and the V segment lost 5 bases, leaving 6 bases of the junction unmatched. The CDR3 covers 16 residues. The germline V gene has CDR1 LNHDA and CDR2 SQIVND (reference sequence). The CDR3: CASSPRTSGGTYEQYF. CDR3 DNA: TGTGCCAGTAGTCCACGGACTAGCGGGGGTACCTACGAGCAGTACTTC. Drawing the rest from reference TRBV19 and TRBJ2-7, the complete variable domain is DGGITQSPKYLFRKEGQNVTLSCEQNLNHDAMYWYRQDPGQGLRLIYYSQIVNDFQKGDIAEGYSVSREKKESFPLTVTSAQKNPTAFYLCASSPRTSGGTYEQYFGPGTRLTVT.

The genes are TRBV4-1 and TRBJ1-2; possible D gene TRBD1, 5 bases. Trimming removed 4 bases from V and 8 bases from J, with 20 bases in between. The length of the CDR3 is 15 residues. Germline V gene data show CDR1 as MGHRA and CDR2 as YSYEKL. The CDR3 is CASSPPGQGGVGYTF. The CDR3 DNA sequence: TGCGCCAGCAGCCCTCCGGGGCAGGGCGGCGTGGGCTACACCTTC.

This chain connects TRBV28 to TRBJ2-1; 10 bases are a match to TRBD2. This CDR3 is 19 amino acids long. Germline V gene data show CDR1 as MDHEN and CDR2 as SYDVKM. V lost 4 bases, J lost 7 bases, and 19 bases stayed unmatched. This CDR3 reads CASSSPYVRAGGPGNEQFF. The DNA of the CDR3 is TGTGCCAGCAGTTCACCTTATGTGCGAGCGGGAGGGCCAGGGAATGAGCAGTTCTTC.

The CDR3: CASTSVPGLNQPQHF. DNA for the CDR3: TGTGCCAGCACCTCTGTCCCAGGGCTAAATCAGCCCCAGCATTTT. The rearrangement uses TRBV28 and TRBJ1-5; tentative D call: TRBD1 (5 bases). Looked up from germline, CDR1 is MDHEN and CDR2 is SYDVKM. The CDR3 is 15 residues long. V lost 7 bases and J lost 4, with 17 bases in between.

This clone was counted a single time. The CDR3 coding sequence is TGTGCCACCAGCAGAGATGGACCAAACGGGGTTGATACGCAGTATTTT. This encodes CATSRDGPNGVDTQYF. The J gene is TRBJ2-3, the V gene TRBV15; D is perhaps TRBD2 (5 bases). This CDR3 has 16 residues. V was trimmed by 0 bases and J by 6 bases, leaving 16 bases between them. Germline V CDR1 and CDR2: LNHNV, YYDKDF (reference sequence).

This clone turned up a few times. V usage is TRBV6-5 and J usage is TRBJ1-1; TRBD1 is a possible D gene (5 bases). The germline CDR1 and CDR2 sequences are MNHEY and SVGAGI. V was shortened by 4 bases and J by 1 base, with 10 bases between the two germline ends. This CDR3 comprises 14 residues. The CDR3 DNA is TGTGCCAGCAGTTCCGGGGCCTGGAACACTGAAGCTTTCTTT. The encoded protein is CASSSGAWNTEAFF.

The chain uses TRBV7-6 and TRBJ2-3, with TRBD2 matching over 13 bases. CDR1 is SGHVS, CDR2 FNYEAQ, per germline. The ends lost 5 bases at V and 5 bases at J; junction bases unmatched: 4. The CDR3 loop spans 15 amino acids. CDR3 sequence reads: CASSQLAGGEDTQYF. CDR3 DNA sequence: TGTGCCAGCAGCCAACTAGCGGGAGGGGAAGATACGCAGTATTTT.